Following are 15 T cell receptor beta chains from one sample sequenced in a study of identical twins. In TCRdb, the 5' RACE reads were re-called with MiXCR into one record per CDR3 protein. The table has 600,000 to 700,000 distinct CDR3 sequences, around 20% seen once. This sample also belongs to another study, concerning T cells expressing NK-cell markers.

Sequencing was performed on PBMCs. The receptors originated from a woman aged 18 to 35 in good health.

This clonotype was seen more than once but under ten times. The rearrangement uses TRBV12-3 or TRBV12-4 and TRBJ2-1; the match to TRBD2 covers 9 bases. Trimming took 3 bases from V and 7 from J; bases not matched to a gene: 7. The CDR3 contains 15 residues. The CDR3 sequence: CASSFAGGPGNEQFF. Here the CDR3 DNA reads TGTGCCAGCAGTTTCGCGGGAGGGCCGGGAAATGAGCAGTTCTTC.

This clonotype has only a few counts. V and J are TRBV5-1 and TRBJ2-7; D ambiguous. The CDR3 consists of 15 residues. Germline V CDR1 and CDR2: SGHRS, YFSETQ. V was trimmed by 2 bases and J by 1 base, leaving 13 bases between them. CDR3 coding DNA: TGCGCCAGCAGCTTCATAAGGGCCCCATCCTACGAGCAGTACTTC. It is translated as CASSFIRAPSYEQYF. The full variable domain, completed using reference TRBV5-1 and TRBJ2-7, is KAGVTQTPRYLIKTRGQQVTLSCSPISGHRSVSWYQQTPGQGLQFLFEYFSETQRNKGNFPGRFSGRQFSNSRSEMNVSTLELGDSALYLCASSFIRAPSYEQYFGPGTRLTVT.

This clonotype was seen at least ten times. The genes are TRBV20-1 and TRBJ2-7; no clear D. Germline CDR1 and CDR2: DFQATT and SNEGSKA (reference sequence). Trimming removed 0 bases from V and 0 bases from J, with 9 bases in between. The CDR3 is 14 residues long. CDR3 amino acids: CSARDRSFSYEQYF. The DNA for the CDR3 is TGCAGTGCTAGAGACCGAAGCTTCTCCTACGAGCAGTACTTC.

The chain carries TRBV15 and TRBJ2-5, with D unresolved. The germline V gene has CDR1 LNHNV and CDR2 YYDKDF (reference sequence). Trimming left V 4 bases short and J 0 bases short, with 6 bases between. The CDR3 length is 13 residues. The CDR3 sequence: CATSTLYQETQYF. Written as DNA, the CDR3 is TGTGCCACCAGCACACTGTACCAAGAGACCCAGTACTTC.

The sample holds a few counts of this clonotype. This chain joins TRBV20-1 and TRBJ1-5; 8 bases are a match to TRBD1. Germline lookup yields CDR1 DFQATT and CDR2 SNEGSKA (reference sequence). The V segment lost 4 bases and the J segment 0 bases; nucleotides outside the gene matches: 8. The CDR3 consists of 16 residues. The DNA for the CDR3 is TGCAGTGCTACGGAGGGGACAGGTTATAGCAATCAGCCCCAGCATTTT. Its translation is CSATEGTGYSNQPQHF.

V usage is TRBV9 and J usage is TRBJ2-3; D possibly corresponds to TRBD2 (5 bases). Germline lookup yields CDR1 SGDLS and CDR2 YYNGEE. V lost 4 bases and J 2 bases, leaving 11 bases between the germline ends. The CDR3 consists of 14 residues. The chain's CDR3 is CASSPQRNTDTQYF. The CDR3 region has the DNA TGTGCCAGCAGCCCCCAGCGGAACACAGATACGCAGTATTTT.

This chain uses TRBV5-6 with TRBJ2-3; no reliable D call. V shed 0 bases and J shed 0 bases, with 11 bases lying between them. CDR1 is SGHDT and CDR2 is YYEEEE in the germline V gene. The CDR3 runs to 16 residues. The DNA for the CDR3 is TGTGCCAGCAGCTTGGCCTGGCGGAGAAGCACAGATACGCAGTATTTT. Protein sequence: CASSLAWRRSTDTQYF.

This clonotype turned up a few times. The V gene is TRBV20-1, the J gene TRBJ2-5, with 11 bases lining up with TRBD1. Germline loops: CDR1 DFQATT, CDR2 SNEGSKA (reference sequence). The CDR3 has 14 amino acids. The trim removed 2 bases at V and 4 bases at J, leaving 3 bases unmatched. The CDR3 region is CSARLGQGGETQYF. Here the CDR3 DNA reads TGCAGTGCTAGATTGGGACAGGGGGGAGAGACCCAGTACTTC.

This clonotype was counted a few times. V and J are TRBV12-3 or TRBV12-4 and TRBJ2-7; possible D gene TRBD2, 5 bases. V lost 3 bases and J lost 6, with 12 bases in between. The CDR3 is 13 residues long. The CDR3 DNA sequence: TGTGCCAGCAGTTTGGTCGGAGGAGGCGAGCAGTACTTC. Protein product: CASSLVGGGEQYF.

CDR3 residues: CASRGTSGAHYNEQFF. CDR3 sequence (DNA): TGTGCCAGCAGAGGGACTAGCGGGGCTCACTACAATGAGCAGTTCTTC. J is TRBJ2-1 and V is TRBV2; 13 bases line up with TRBD2. CDR1 is SNHLY, CDR2 FYNNEI, per germline. J lost 3 bases, V lost 6 bases, and 5 bases had no gene match. This CDR3 comprises 16 residues.

Ten or more counts support this clonotype. The chain uses TRBV2 and TRBJ2-7; D perhaps matches TRBD1 (5 bases). The ends were cut back, 7 bases at V and 0 bases at J, with 13 bases in the middle. CDR1 and CDR2 (germline): SNHLY, FYNNEI. The CDR3 consists of 14 residues. The CDR3 loop is CASTLGRSSYEQYF. The CDR3 nucleotides read TGTGCCAGCACCCTGGGGCGGAGCTCCTACGAGCAGTACTTC.

This clonotype was observed a few times. The chain is built from TRBV5-1 and TRBJ2-3, with a weak D call TRBD2 (6 bases). V dropped 5 bases and J dropped 0 bases, with 13 bases sitting between them. In germline, CDR1 is SGHRS, CDR2 YFSETQ. This CDR3 comprises 15 residues. This chain's CDR3 is CASRWRESSTDTQYF. CDR3 sequence (DNA): TGCGCCAGCAGGTGGAGGGAATCTAGCACAGATACGCAGTATTTT.

In its sample, this clonotype was seen a few times. The germline gene is not matched at one end of the junction; a read error may be the cause. This chain connects TRBV20-1 to TRBJ2-2; TRBD1 agrees at 9 bases. Germline assignment: CDR1 DFQATT and CDR2 SNEGSKA (reference sequence). CDR3 size: 15 residues. CDR3 region: CSARPGTGNSGELFF. CDR3 coding DNA: TGCAGTGCTCGCCCAGGGACAGGGAACTCCGGGGAGCTGTTTTTT.

This clonotype showed up many times. V gene TRBV5-1 combines with J gene TRBJ1-1; 7 bases match TRBD1. The CDR3 is 14 residues long. After removal of 2 bases from V and 7 bases from J, the junction contained 8 bases not matched to a gene. Germline loops: CDR1 SGHRS, CDR2 YFSETQ. CDR3 loop: CASSFYQGDGEAFF. The CDR3 DNA reads TGCGCCAGCAGCTTCTACCAGGGGGACGGTGAAGCTTTCTTT.

Many counts were recorded for this clonotype. The rearrangement uses TRBV12-3 or TRBV12-4 and TRBJ1-6; D is ambiguous. Trimming shortened V by 6 bases and J by 5 bases, and 11 bases separated the two germline ends. This CDR3 spans 14 amino acids. CDR3 in DNA: TGTGCCAGCAGCCTGGACGGGAATAATTCACCCCTCCACTTT. Its translation is CASSLDGNNSPLHF.